This T cell receptor beta chain was sequenced in a study of regulatory T cells in long-lasting Graves disease. Notes on the study in general: TRBV28, TRBJ1-2 and TRBJ2-5 were segments that persistent disease favored.

Time point meaning: newly diagnosed GD, antithyroid drugs for less than 3 months. Making the TCR library involved RNA that had been extracted from PBMCs. EDTA tubes collected approximately 10 milliliters of peripheral blood. In its sample, this clonotype was seen a few times. Its cognate antigen is unknown. Arm-PCR of CDR3 regions and iRepertoire HTBI primers were the basis on which TCR beta libraries were built. From the multiplex PCR reads, TCRdb called clonotypes with MiXCR, one entry per CDR3 protein. The data show 360,000 or so distinct CDR3 sequences, around 15% seen once. This CDR3 comprises 16 residues. V was shortened by 0 bases and J by 0 bases, with 6 bases between the two germline ends. Germline V gives CDR1 LGHNA, CDR2 YSLEER. The same data also contributed to another study, on T cells in Graves' hyperthyroidism and ophthalmopathy.

The input for sequencing was peripheral blood mononuclear cells (PBMCs), taken at new diagnosis, from a patient treated with antithyroid drugs. The chain links TRBV4-3 to TRBJ1-6; D unclear. This TCR derives from a man aged 35 to 55 with Graves disease. The CDR3 protein is CASSQESSSYNSPLHF. DNA of the CDR3: TGCGCCAGCAGCCAAGAGAGCAGCTCCTATAATTCACCCCTCCACTTT.